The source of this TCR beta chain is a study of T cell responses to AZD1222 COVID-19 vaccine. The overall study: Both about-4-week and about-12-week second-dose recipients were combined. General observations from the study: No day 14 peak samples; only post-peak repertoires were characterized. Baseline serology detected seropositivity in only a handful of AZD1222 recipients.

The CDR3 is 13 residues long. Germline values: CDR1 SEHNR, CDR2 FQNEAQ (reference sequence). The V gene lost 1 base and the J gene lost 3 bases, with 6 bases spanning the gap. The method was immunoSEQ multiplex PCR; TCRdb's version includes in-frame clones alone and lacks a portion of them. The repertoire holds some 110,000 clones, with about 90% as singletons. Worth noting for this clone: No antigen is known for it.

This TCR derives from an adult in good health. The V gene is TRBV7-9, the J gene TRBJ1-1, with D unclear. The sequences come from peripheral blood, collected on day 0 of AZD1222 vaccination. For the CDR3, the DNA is TGTGCCAGCAGCTTAGACAGCTACACTGAAGCTTTCTTT. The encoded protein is CASSLDSYTEAFF.